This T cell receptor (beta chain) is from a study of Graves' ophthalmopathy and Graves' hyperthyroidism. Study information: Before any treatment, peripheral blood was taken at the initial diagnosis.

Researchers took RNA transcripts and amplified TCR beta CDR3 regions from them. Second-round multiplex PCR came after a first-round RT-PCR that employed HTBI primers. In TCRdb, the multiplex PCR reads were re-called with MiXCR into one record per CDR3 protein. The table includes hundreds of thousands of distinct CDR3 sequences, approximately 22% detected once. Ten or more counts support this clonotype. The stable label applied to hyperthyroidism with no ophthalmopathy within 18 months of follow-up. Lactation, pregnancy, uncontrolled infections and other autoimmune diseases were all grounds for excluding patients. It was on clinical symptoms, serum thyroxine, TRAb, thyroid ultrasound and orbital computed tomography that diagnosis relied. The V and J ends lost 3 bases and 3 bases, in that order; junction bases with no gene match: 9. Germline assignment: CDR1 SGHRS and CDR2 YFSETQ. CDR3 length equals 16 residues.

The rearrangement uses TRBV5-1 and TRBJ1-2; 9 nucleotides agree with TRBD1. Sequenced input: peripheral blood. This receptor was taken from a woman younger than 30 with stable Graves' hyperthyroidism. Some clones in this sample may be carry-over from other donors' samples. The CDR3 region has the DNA TGCGCCAGCAGCTCGCCTCCGGGACAGGGAGACTATGGCTACACCTTC. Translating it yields CASSSPPGQGDYGYTF.